The rows below give T cell receptor beta chains drawn from one sample of a study of OX40 agonist ivuxolimab in advanced cancers. Assay used: immunoSEQ multiplex PCR; TCRdb lists only in-frame clones, some missing. The repertoire includes around 46,000 clones, roughly 89% of them detected once, and 30% to 35% sits in the top ten. The sample was CD4+ or CD8+ T cells sorted from blood, taken in a trial of the OX40 agonist ivuxolimab. These receptors were obtained from an adult with an advanced solid tumor such as melanoma, head and neck, liver or kidney cancer. Each CDR3 is given with its conserved first and last residue. D genes are given only for firm matches. Clone size is shown for a subset of rows, as once, few, many or a class of expanded clone.

j_call v_call clone_size cdr3_length d_call cdr3_aa cdr3_nt
TRBJ2-1 TRBV19 - 15 - CASSIGSRSHNEQFF TGTGCCAGTAGTATAGGGAGCAGGAGTCACAATGAGCAGTTCTTC
TRBJ2-5 TRBV4-1 - 14 TRBD2 CASSHGGTQETQYF TGCGCCAGCAGCCACGGGGGGACTCAAGAGACCCAGTACTTC
TRBJ2-7 TRBV7-2 - 14 TRBD2 CASSPGLAVYEQYF TGTGCCAGCAGCCCCGGACTAGCGGTGTACGAGCAGTACTTC
TRBJ2-3 TRBV9 - 17 TRBD1 CASSVDNWTGYTDTQYF TGTGCCAGCAGCGTAGATAACTGGACAGGGTACACAGATACGCAGTATTTT
TRBJ2-2 TRBV19 - 15 TRBD2 CASSILAGRSGELFF TGTGCCAGTAGTATTTTAGCCGGGAGGAGCGGGGAGCTGTTTTTT
TRBJ2-7 TRBV6-5 once 14 - CASSYRPGGNEQYF TGTGCCAGCAGTTACAGGCCCGGGGGTAACGAGCAGTACTTC
TRBJ1-6 TRBV10-3 few 12 - CAIRGPNSPLHF TGTGCCATCAGGGGACCGAATTCACCCCTCCACTTT
TRBJ2-7 TRBV6-6 - 15 - CASSYVGTPSYEQYF TGTGCCAGCAGTTACGTGGGGACACCCTCCTACGAGCAGTACTTC
TRBJ2-7 TRBV27 - 11 - CAARQGRVTYF TGTGCCGCGCGGCAGGGCAGGGTTACGTACTTC
TRBJ2-1 TRBV2 - 11 - CASKLDNEQFF TGTGCCAGCAAACTGGACAATGAGCAGTTCTTC
TRBJ2-7 TRBV6-6 - 14 - CASSSRPGAYEQYF TGTGCCAGCAGTTCCCGCCCGGGGGCCTACGAGCAGTACTTC
TRBJ2-1 TRBV9 - 16 - CASSLNPRGGNNEQFF TGTGCCAGCAGCTTAAACCCTAGGGGGGGAAACAATGAGCAGTTCTTC
TRBJ2-3 TRBV18 - 15 - CASSPGIAVTDTQYF TGTGCCAGCTCACCAGGGATAGCGGTCACAGATACGCAGTATTTT
TRBJ1-6 TRBV14 - 15 TRBD1 CASSQNRGRNSPLHF TGTGCCAGCAGCCAGAACAGGGGGCGGAATTCACCCCTCCACTTT
TRBJ2-3 TRBV18 once 17 TRBD2 CASSTKILAASTDTQYF TGTGCCAGCTCAACTAAGATACTAGCGGCTAGCACAGATACGCAGTATTTT
TRBJ2-3 TRBV27 - 14 - CASSLSGSAHPQYF TGTGCCAGCAGTTTATCCGGGAGTGCACACCCGCAGTATTTT
TRBJ2-1 TRBV5-5 - 10 - CASNLDEQFF TGTGCCAGCAACCTAGATGAGCAGTTCTTC
TRBJ2-1 TRBV7-9 once 17 - CASSSFQLEESGNEQFF TGTGCCAGCAGCTCCTTCCAACTAGAGGAGAGTGGCAATGAGCAGTTCTTC
TRBJ1-3 TRBV2 - 18 - CASSEAEGRNPSGNTIYF TGTGCCAGCAGTGAAGCGGAGGGACGGAACCCGTCCGGAAACACCATATATTTT
TRBJ1-5 TRBV27 - 13 - CASSLRGAQPQHF TGTGCCAGCAGTTTGAGGGGAGCTCAGCCCCAGCATTTT
TRBJ2-3 TRBV5-1 - 16 TRBD1 CASSLDPTGGTDTQYF TGCGCCAGCAGCTTGGACCCGACAGGGGGCACAGATACGCAGTATTTT
TRBJ2-1 TRBV6-5 - 15 - CASSYWSGAYNEQFF TGTGCCAGCAGTTACTGGTCCGGGGCCTACAATGAGCAGTTCTTC
TRBJ2-7 TRBV6-5 - 13 - CASSYGVPYEQYF TGTGCCAGCAGTTACGGGGTTCCCTACGAGCAGTACTTC
TRBJ2-1 TRBV27 few 12 - CASSFVQEEQFF TGTGCCAGCAGTTTCGTTCAAGAGGAGCAGTTCTTC
TRBJ2-1 TRBV19 once 15 TRBD2 CASSPTSGGYNEQFF TGTGCCAGTAGTCCGACTAGCGGGGGCTACAATGAGCAGTTCTTC